This entry describes one TCR beta chain. V was clipped by 0 bases and J by 4 bases; unmatched bases: 4. Germline loops: CDR1 SGHRS, CDR2 YFSETQ. The CDR3 contains 15 residues. This sample was taken from a study of blood T cell repertoires in COVID-19. Study in general: Acute and convalescent COVID-19 specimens originated in the United States, Italy and Spain. In each case, the material was cDNA or gDNA derived from T cells, B-cell-depleted T cells, or PBMCs.

In the authors' workflow: Quantification of nucleated cells was approximated via reference gene primer amplification. Sequenced by immunoSEQ multiplex PCR; TCRdb stores in-frame clones only, minus some. D and trimming come from the DNA, and the V and J calls and clone size come from that table. The repertoire holds under 200,000 clones, over 80% seen once, with roughly a tenth in the top ten. J is TRBJ1-3 and V is TRBV5-1, with TRBD1 matching over 7 bases. The source of this sequence is a woman aged 80 or over with active or convalescent COVID-19. The sequencing input was peripheral blood. The CDR3 here is CASSLEGGGGNTIYF. CDR3 in DNA: TGCGCCAGCAGCTTGGAAGGGGGCGGAGGAAACACCATATATTTT.